This entry lists 4 T cell receptor beta chains sequenced from one sample in a study of blood T cells in healthy people across ages. The second PCR ran about 6 to 12 cycles with a sample-barcoded 5' primer and J-beta primers. Via MiXCR, TCRdb re-called the 5' RACE reads, giving one row per CDR3 protein. The sample gives about 760,000 distinct CDR3 sequences, approximately 53% of which show up once; roughly 26% is in the top ten. The sequenced material came from blood. Receptor source: a man aged 40-49 years in good health.

The chain joins TRBV20-1 to TRBJ2-7; no firm D call. Germline V gene lookup returns CDR1 DFQATT and CDR2 SNEGSKA (reference sequence). V was pared by 1 base and J by 2 bases, with 6 bases between. CDR3 size: 12 residues. CDR3 in amino acids: CSARGATYEQYF. DNA of the CDR3: TGCAGTGCTAGAGGGGCAACCTACGAGCAGTACTTC.

The chain employs TRBV6-2 or TRBV6-3 and TRBJ2-3, with TRBD1 matching 7 bases. The length of the CDR3 is 13 residues. CDR1 MNHEY and CDR2 SVGEGT come from the germline V gene. V was clipped by 6 bases and J by 2 bases; unmatched bases: 2. CDR3 residues: CASRGTATDTQYF. CDR3 coding DNA: TGTGCCAGCAGGGGGACAGCCACAGATACGCAGTATTTT.

There are a few counts of this clonotype. The chain uses TRBV5-1 and TRBJ2-7; D not resolved. The CDR3 sequence is 13 residues long. V lost 3 bases and J 5 bases, leaving 12 bases between the germline ends. CDR1 is SGHRS, CDR2 YFSETQ, per germline. This CDR3 is CASSSITSDEQYF. In DNA form, the CDR3 reads TGCGCCAGCAGCTCGATAACGTCGGACGAGCAGTACTTC.

This clonotype came up once. This rearrangement joins TRBV24-1 to TRBJ1-1; possible D gene TRBD1, 6 bases. This CDR3 region has 15 residues. Germline values: CDR1 KGHDR, CDR2 SFDVKD. Trimming pared 7 bases from V and 2 bases from J, leaving 16 bases between. CDR3 amino acids: CATRRGGTENTEAFF. Here the CDR3 DNA reads TGTGCCACCAGGAGAGGGGGGACCGAAAACACTGAAGCTTTCTTT.